Below, one T cell receptor (beta chain) is given with its context. TCRdb passed the 5' RACE reads through MiXCR, listing each CDR3 protein once. The repertoire holds about 100,000 distinct CDR3 sequences, around 17% seen once, with 6.2% in the top ten. The data stem from a study of T cells of healthy individuals. CDR3 length equals 15 residues. Trimming took 5 bases from V and 0 from J, leaving 13 bases between them. Germline lookup yields CDR1 SGHTA and CDR2 FQGNSA. This TCR came from a human donor in good health. The chain links TRBV7-2 to TRBJ1-1, with D possibly TRBD1 on 6 matching bases. CDR3 residues: CASSPDRTMNTEAFF. The CDR3 DNA reads TGTGCCAGCAGCCCCGACAGGACCATGAACACTGAAGCTTTCTTT.